This T cell receptor beta chain stems from a study of cytomegalovirus exposure and HLA in healthy donors. Researchers ran the PCR with 60 Vbeta and 13 Jbeta primers. Generated by immunoSEQ multiplex PCR, the TCRdb table keeps only in-frame clones and is missing some. In the table there are 300,000 or so clones, approximately 84% of which are singletons. To note about this clone: Its antigen remains unknown. This CDR3 is also generated by other DNA sequences in the sample.

CDR1 and CDR2 from the germline V gene are SEHNR and FQNEAQ (reference sequence). The CDR3 loop spans 13 amino acids. Trimming shortened V by 1 base and J by 4 bases, and 4 bases separated the two germline ends. The study sampled nominally healthy donors, though unrecorded immune exposures were likely. Study-wide results and limits: Some public TCRs appeared in many individuals, while most sequences were rare.

The sequenced sample consisted of PBMCs. The clonotype comes from a woman aged 40 to 55 in good health and CMV-seropositive. The chain links TRBV7-9 to TRBJ2-2; no clear D. CDR3 sequence reads: CASSLDSTGELFF. CDR3 coding DNA: TGTGCCAGCAGCTTAGACAGCACCGGGGAGCTGTTTTTT.